This passage covers 29 T cell receptor beta chains from one sample sequenced in a study of blood T cell repertoires in COVID-19 (dated by TCRdb to about 2020). Preparation of the library involved the immunoSEQ multiplex PCR assay. TCRdb's version of the immuneACCESS table is confined to in-frame rearrangements and falls short of the full clone set. An unresolved V gene accounts for under half of the shortfall where checked; the remainder is of unknown origin. The sample profile shows some 78,000 clones; around 91% of them were found once. The ten largest clones take up more than 10% of the sample. Source material: peripheral blood. Receptor source: a man aged 70 or older with active or convalescent COVID-19.

This clone has just a few counts. This chain joins TRBV28 and TRBJ2-7; D is perhaps TRBD2 (6 bases). Trimming stripped 4 bases from V and 6 bases from J, with 16 bases between. CDR3 length: 14 amino acids. Germline V gene sequence: CDR1 MDHEN, CDR2 SYDVKM. CDR3 nucleotide sequence: TGTGCCAGCAGTTGGAGGGTTCCCCCCAGCGAGCAGTACTTC. It is translated as CASSWRVPPSEQYF.

The gene calls are TRBV24-1 and TRBJ1-5; the D gene is possibly TRBD1 (6 bases). The CDR3 is 16 residues long. CDR1 and CDR2 from the germline V gene are KGHDR and SFDVKD. V was clipped by 11 bases and J by 1 base, with 20 bases between them. The CDR3 bases are TGTGCCATCCAACAGGGTCATACGGGCAGCAATCAGCCCCAGCATTTT. Translated, it gives CAIQQGHTGSNQPQHF.

The V call is TRBV5-4, the J call TRBJ2-7, with 8 positions matching TRBD1. The CDR3 contains 16 residues. Germline V gene lookup returns CDR1 SGHNT and CDR2 YYREEE (reference sequence). V lost 0 bases, J lost 7 bases, and 12 bases stayed unmatched. The CDR3 reads CASSLAAGGVSIEQYF. DNA for the CDR3: TGTGCCAGCAGCTTGGCGGCAGGGGGCGTAAGCATAGAGCAGTACTTC. The variable domain in full, with the rest retrieved from reference TRBV5-4 and TRBJ2-7, is ETGVTQSPTHLIKTRGQQVTLRCSSQSGHNTVSWYQQALGQGPQFIFQYYREEENGRGNFPPRFSGLQFPNYSSELNVNALELDDSALYLCASSLAAGGVSIEQYFGPGTRLTVT.

This chain uses TRBV3-1 (or the pseudogene TRBV3-2) with TRBJ1-2; possible D gene TRBD1, 6 bases. This CDR3 spans 16 amino acids. With 5 bases removed from V and 4 bases from J, the gap between germline ends came to 20 bases. Germline V gives CDR1 LGHDT, CDR2 YNNKEL (reference sequence). The CDR3 DNA reads as TGTGCCAGCAGCTCACTTCGACGGGGGGGCTTCTATGGCTACACCTTC. This codes for CASSSLRRGGFYGYTF.

This clone was seen just once. The sample contains more than one DNA sequence encoding this CDR3. The rearrangement links TRBV18 to TRBJ1-2; D may be TRBD1 (5 bases). The CDR3 is 13 residues long. Trimming removed 3 bases at V and 2 bases at J, with 7 bases between. From germline, CDR1 is KGHSH and CDR2 LQKENI. The chain's CDR3 is CASSPGGNYGYTF. CDR3 nucleotides: TGTGCCAGCTCACCCGGGGGGAACTATGGCTACACCTTC.

Here the CDR3 DNA reads TGTGCCAGCACCGACGGGACAAACTACAATGAGCAGTTCTTC. Its translation is CASTDGTNYNEQFF. V and J are TRBV6-5 and TRBJ2-1; maybe TRBD1 (6 bases). From germline, CDR1 is MNHEY and CDR2 SVGAGI. The CDR3 covers 14 residues. V shed 7 bases and J shed 3 bases, with 13 bases lying between them.

This clone was seen more than once but under ten times. V is TRBV5-4 and J is TRBJ1-2; TRBD1 might be the D (5 bases). The CDR3 loop spans 17 amino acids. The V end lost 4 bases, the J end lost 3 bases, and 22 bases lay between the germline ends. CDR1 is SGHNT, CDR2 YYREEE, per germline (reference sequence). The CDR3 nucleotides read TGTGCCAGCAGCCTACGCGTCGGGGGGATCTATGACTATGGCTACACCTTC. Amino acids: CASSLRVGGIYDYGYTF. Complete variable domain (other parts from reference TRBV5-4 and TRBJ1-2): ETGVTQSPTHLIKTRGQQVTLRCSSQSGHNTVSWYQQALGQGPQFIFQYYREEENGRGNFPPRFSGLQFPNYSSELNVNALELDDSALYLCASSLRVGGIYDYGYTFGSGTRLTVV.

V and J are TRBV7-9 and TRBJ1-4; 8 bases fit TRBD1. Germline V gene lookup returns CDR1 SEHNR and CDR2 FQNEAQ (reference sequence). The CDR3 contains 15 residues. The V gene end was trimmed by 7 bases and the J gene end by 5 bases; junction bases not matched to a gene: 9. CDR3 sequence reads: CASTHDRGGNEKLFF. CDR3 bases: TGTGCCAGCACCCATGACAGGGGAGGGAATGAAAAACTGTTTTTT.

The count of this clone is one. The chain is built from TRBV12-3 or TRBV12-4 and TRBJ2-6, with unresolved D. CDR3 length: 13 amino acids. V was clipped by 7 bases and J by 0 bases, with 4 bases between them. CDR3 in amino acids: CASTYSGANVLTF. In DNA, the CDR3 is TGTGCCAGCACGTACTCTGGGGCCAACGTCCTGACTTTC.

The chain couples TRBV7-2 to TRBJ1-1; D uncertain. This CDR3 has 14 residues. The V end was cut by 3 bases, the J end by 5 bases, with 13 bases between. From germline, CDR1 is SGHTA and CDR2 FQGNSA. Written as DNA, the CDR3 is TGTGCCAGCAGCTTCAGGTCTGGAGGAACTGAAGCTTTCTTT. It yields the protein CASSFRSGGTEAFF.

The rearrangement uses TRBV30 and TRBJ1-1; D is possibly TRBD1 (6 bases). The CDR3 is made up of 13 amino acids. Trimming pared 4 bases from V and 5 bases from J, leaving 14 bases between. Germline CDR1 is GTSNPN and CDR2 is SVGIG (reference sequence). CDR3 region: CAWTGGSKTEAFF. The CDR3 DNA reads as TGTGCCTGGACTGGGGGCAGCAAGACTGAAGCTTTCTTT.

The CDR3 bases are TGTGCCAGCAGCAACCCTGGACAGGGGGGGACAGATACGCAGTATTTT. Its protein is CASSNPGQGGTDTQYF. The chain couples TRBV21-1 to TRBJ2-3; the table's D call TRBD1 went unverified against the DNA. TRBV21-1 is marked as a pseudogene. The CDR3 extends over 16 amino acids.

The V and J genes are TRBV6-6 and TRBJ2-2; 7 bases agree with TRBD2. CDR3 length: 16 amino acids. Germline V gene data show CDR1 as MNHNY and CDR2 as SVGAGI (reference sequence). J gave up 6 bases and V 5 bases, and 12 bases lay outside the gene matches. As DNA, the CDR3 is TGTGCCAGCAGTAGACTACTCGGGGGGAGCGCCGGGGAGCTGTTTTTT. This gives the protein CASSRLLGGSAGELFF.

This clone was picked up one time. The chain employs TRBV10-1 and TRBJ2-4, with D possibly matching TRBD1 (6 bases). V dropped 5 bases and J dropped 2 bases, with 13 bases sitting between them. The CDR3 consists of 15 residues. Germline V gene data show CDR1 as WNHNN and CDR2 as SYGVQD (reference sequence). The chain's CDR3 is CASSRTVGPKNIQYF. The DNA of the CDR3 is TGCGCCAGCAGTAGGACAGTCGGGCCCAAAAACATTCAGTACTTC.

The V call is TRBV7-8, the J call TRBJ2-5; possible D gene TRBD2, 5 bases. V lost 6 bases, J lost 2 bases, and 10 bases lay in between. The CDR3 runs to 13 residues. Per germline, CDR1 SGHVS and CDR2 FQNEAQ. The CDR3 DNA is TGTGCCAGCAGGGCCGGACTTCAAGAGACCCAGTACTTC. Amino acids: CASRAGLQETQYF.

The chain joins TRBV29-1 to TRBJ1-1; TRBD1 matches at 7 bases. Per germline, CDR1 SQVTM and CDR2 ANQGSEA. The CDR3 covers 13 residues. V was pared by 7 bases and J by 1 base, with 6 bases of the junction left unmatched. The CDR3 is CSGSDRTNTEAFF. The CDR3 DNA reads TGCAGCGGCTCGGACAGGACGAACACTGAAGCTTTCTTT.

The gene calls are TRBV29-1 and TRBJ1-4; 7 bases line up with TRBD1. V was pared by 7 bases and J by 6 bases, with 5 bases of the junction left unmatched. Germline V gives CDR1 SQVTM, CDR2 ANQGSEA. The CDR3 contains 12 residues. The CDR3 DNA reads as TGCAGCGGGCGGGACAGCGATGAAAAACTGTTTTTT. It is translated as CSGRDSDEKLFF.

Here the CDR3 DNA reads TGTGCCAGAGAAGGGCCCCCCGGGGGGACCTACGAGCAGTACTTC. It codes for CAREGPPGGTYEQYF. The gene calls are TRBV2 and TRBJ2-7; 7 bases align to TRBD2. This CDR3 is 15 amino acids long. The V gene's germline CDR1 is SNHLY and CDR2 FYNNEI. Trimming cost V 9 bases and J 2 bases; bases outside gene matches: 13.

The chain has TRBV7-9 and TRBJ2-3, with D perhaps matching TRBD2 (5 bases). Trimming shortened V by 4 bases and J by 0 bases, and 17 bases separated the two germline ends. Per the germline V gene, CDR1 is SEHNR and CDR2 is FQNEAQ (reference sequence). This CDR3 is 17 amino acids long. CDR3 loop: CASSSPFYGISTDTQYF. CDR3 DNA: TGTGCCAGCAGCTCCCCTTTTTACGGGATTAGCACAGATACGCAGTATTTT. The full variable domain, its missing parts supplied by reference TRBV7-9 and TRBJ2-3, is DTGVSQNPRHKITKRGQNVTFRCDPISEHNRLYWYRQTLGQGPEFLTYFQNEAQLEKSRLLSDRFSAERPKGSFSTLEIQRTEQGDSAMYLCASSSPFYGISTDTQYFGPGTRLTVL.

For this clone: One end of the junction fails to match germline, which may point to a read error. This chain connects TRBV9 to TRBJ2-7; 9 positions match TRBD1. CDR3 length equals 14 residues. Germline V gene data show CDR1 as SGDLS and CDR2 as YYNGEE. CDR3 sequence reads: CASSGATGTGKISF. In DNA, the CDR3 is TGTGCCAGCAGCGGAGCCACCGGGACAGGGAAAATTTCCTTC.

The chain uses TRBV11-2 and TRBJ1-1; no clear D. V shed 0 bases and J shed 8 bases, with 10 bases lying between them. The CDR3 runs 13 residues. Germline V gene lookup returns CDR1 SGHAT and CDR2 FQNNGV. The CDR3 coding sequence is TGTGCCAGCAGCTTAGATATCTGGGCCGAAGCTTTCTTT. Translating it yields CASSLDIWAEAFF.

V is TRBV30 and J is TRBJ1-4, with D possibly matching TRBD1 (6 bases). The CDR3 runs to 16 residues. V lost 2 bases to trimming and J lost 0 bases, with 13 bases between them. Germline CDR1 GTSNPN, CDR2 SVGIG (reference sequence). CDR3 sequence reads: CAWSSGALATNEKLFF. The CDR3 DNA follows: TGTGCCTGGAGTTCAGGGGCGCTGGCAACTAATGAAAAACTGTTTTTT.

The chain recombines TRBV2 with TRBJ1-1; TRBD1 matches 7 bases. The CDR3 loop spans 14 amino acids. V was clipped by 3 bases and J by 0 bases; unmatched bases: 1. Germline assignment: CDR1 SNHLY and CDR2 FYNNEI. The CDR3 coding sequence is TGTGCCAGCAGTGAGGGACAGATGAACACTGAAGCTTTCTTT. It codes for CASSEGQMNTEAFF.

The gene calls are TRBV7-2 and TRBJ1-6; a weak D match, TRBD1 (5 bases). Deletions cut 1 base from V and 9 bases from J, with 10 bases between. This CDR3 region has 14 residues. CDR1 and CDR2 from the germline V gene are SGHTA and FQGNSA. DNA for the CDR3: TGTGCCAGCAGCTTAGGACAGTTAAGTTCACCCCTCCACTTT. Translated, it gives CASSLGQLSSPLHF.

This sequence joins TRBV6-2 or TRBV6-3 and TRBJ1-3; no definite D call. Trimming took off 6 bases at V and 14 bases at J, with 17 bases between the two ends. This CDR3 has 12 residues. Germline lookup yields CDR1 MNHEY and CDR2 SVGEGT. CDR3 amino acids: CASRYNPDSVYF. The CDR3 DNA sequence: TGTGCCAGCAGATACAATCCGGACTCCGTATATTTT.

The chain links TRBV7-3 to TRBJ1-6, with D hard to call. This CDR3 is built from 13 residues. The V and J ends lost 2 bases and 7 bases respectively, with 6 bases between them. CDR1 is SGHTA and CDR2 is FQGTGA in the germline V gene. In DNA form, the CDR3 reads TGTGCCAGCAGCTTACAGGAAAATTCACCCCTCCACTTT. Translated, it gives CASSLQENSPLHF.

The gene calls are TRBV14 and TRBJ1-2; possibly TRBD1 for D (6 bases). The CDR3 has 14 amino acids. The V end was cut by 3 bases, the J end by 7 bases, with 15 bases between. CDR1 and CDR2 from the germline V gene are SGHDN and FVKESK. Written as DNA, the CDR3 is TGTGCCAGCAGCCAGCTTACTCGGGACACTGGCTACACCTTC. Protein: CASSQLTRDTGYTF.

The V and J genes are TRBV7-3 and TRBJ2-3; D uncertain. The CDR3 consists of 15 residues. V shed 5 bases and J shed 0 bases, with 12 bases lying between them. CDR1 is SGHTA and CDR2 is FQGTGA in the germline V gene. CDR3 residues: CASSPSAVSTDTQYF. The CDR3 DNA sequence: TGTGCCAGCAGCCCCAGTGCGGTGAGCACAGATACGCAGTATTTT.

This clone was observed a handful of times. CDR3 amino acids: CASSYSARVTGELFF. Here the CDR3 DNA reads TGTGCCAGCAGTTACTCGGCCAGGGTCACCGGGGAGCTGTTTTTT. The rearrangement uses TRBV6-2 or TRBV6-3 and TRBJ2-2; a weak D match, TRBD1 (5 bases). Germline CDR1 reads MNHEY; CDR2 reads SVGEGT. V was pared by 0 bases and J by 4 bases, with 9 bases between. This CDR3 comprises 15 residues.